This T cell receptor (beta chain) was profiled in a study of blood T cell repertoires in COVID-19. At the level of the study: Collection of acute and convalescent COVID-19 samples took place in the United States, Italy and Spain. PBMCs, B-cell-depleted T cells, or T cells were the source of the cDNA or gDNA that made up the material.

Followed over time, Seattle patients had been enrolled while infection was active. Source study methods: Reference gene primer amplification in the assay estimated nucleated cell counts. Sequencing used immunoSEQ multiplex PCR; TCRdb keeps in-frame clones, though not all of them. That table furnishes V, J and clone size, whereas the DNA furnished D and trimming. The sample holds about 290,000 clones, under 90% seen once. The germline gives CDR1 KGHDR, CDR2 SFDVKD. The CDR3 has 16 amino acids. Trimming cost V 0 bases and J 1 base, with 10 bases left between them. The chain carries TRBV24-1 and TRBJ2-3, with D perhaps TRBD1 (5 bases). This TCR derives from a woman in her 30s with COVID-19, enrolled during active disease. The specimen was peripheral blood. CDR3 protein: CATSDLRQGGTDTQYF. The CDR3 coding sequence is TGTGCCACCAGTGATTTGAGGCAGGGCGGCACAGATACGCAGTATTTT.